This T cell receptor (beta chain) derives from a study of blood T cell repertoires in COVID-19 (dated by TCRdb to the early 2020s). A note on the overall study: Samples covering the acute and convalescent phases of COVID-19 were provided by collaborators in the United States, Italy and Spain. Where available, HLA class I and class II types were taken from metadata supplied by the sample provider and were not determined by assay-based typing. Subjects who had been exposed to COVID-19, were actively infected with it, or had recovered from it provided the deeply sampled blood TCRbeta repertoires that made up the dataset. The repertoires were released in a freely available public database meant as a resource for research on the immune response to SARS-CoV-2. The material from the prospective study consisted of cDNA or gDNA derived from T cells, B-cell-depleted T cells, or PBMCs. Samples came from the ongoing ImmuneRACE study (first 160 participants) plus 1,254 subjects from 6 global collaborators. The sample metadata nearly always contained a de-identified subject ID, COVID-19 status, age in years and sex. The paper's findings and limits, for the study overall: How much clinical and demographic metadata was included differed by source and by participant, and the metadata was provided uncurated.

Concerning this clone itself: Its antigen specificity is not known. Base qualities are not at hand, and no much larger clone is one base apart. Other nucleotide sequences from this sample produce the same CDR3.

The germline V gene supplies CDR1 MNHEY and CDR2 SVGAGI. Trimming at the junction amounts to 0 bases on V and 2 bases on J, and the germline ends lie 6 bases apart. The CDR3 covers 14 residues, taking in both the cysteine and the phenylalanine. Kept here is only the CDR3 DNA, which spans 42 bases and is read in frame from base 1. One collaborating source in Seattle enrolled patients during active infection and followed them longitudinally through the course of disease. Each collaborating institution followed its own protocols to collect whole blood in K2EDTA tubes. For TCRbeta analysis, collaborators shipped samples as frozen whole blood, isolated PBMCs, or DNA extracted from either of those sample types. The immunoSEQ Assay, a bias-controlled multiplex PCR, was used to amplify TCRbeta CDR3 regions from genomic DNA. The authors' pipeline ran thus. The number of nucleated cells in each sample was estimated by amplification of reference gene primers within the assay. To quantify the absolute abundance of each unique TCRbeta CDR3 rearrangement, sequence reads were collapsed and filtered. For each sample, productive Simpson clonality was calculated as the square root of Simpson's diversity index across productive rearrangements. The clones in this table, taken by TCRdb from immuneACCESS, are in-frame only. Not every clone is retained; where verified, under half of the shortfall comes from an unresolved V gene, and the cause of the rest is unknown. That table gives V, J and clone size, and the DNA gave D and trimming. The sample profile shows some 400,000 clones; approximately 89% of them were found once. Of the sample, about 10% is held by the ten largest clones.

Recombination linked TRBV6-5 to TRBJ2-3, and perhaps TRBD1 as D gene, on 5 matching bases. The source is a woman aged 30 to 39 with COVID-19, enrolled during active disease. Material for sequencing was peripheral blood. The base sequence is TGTGCCAGCAGTTACTCGACAGCCACAGATACGCAGTATTTT. It translates as CASSYSTATDTQYF.